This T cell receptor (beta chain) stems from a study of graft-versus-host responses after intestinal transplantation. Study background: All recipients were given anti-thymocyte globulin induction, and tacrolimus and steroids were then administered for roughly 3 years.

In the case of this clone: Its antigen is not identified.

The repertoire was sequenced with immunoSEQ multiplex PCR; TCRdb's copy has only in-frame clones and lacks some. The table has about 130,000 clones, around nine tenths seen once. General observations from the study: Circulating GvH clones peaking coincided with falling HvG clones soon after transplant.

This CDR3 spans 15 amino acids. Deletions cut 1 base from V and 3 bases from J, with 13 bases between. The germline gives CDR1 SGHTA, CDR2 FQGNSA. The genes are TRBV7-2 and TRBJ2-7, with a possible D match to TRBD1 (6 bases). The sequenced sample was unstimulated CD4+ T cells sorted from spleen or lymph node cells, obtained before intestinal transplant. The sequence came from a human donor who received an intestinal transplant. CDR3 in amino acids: CASSLEWGQSYEQYF. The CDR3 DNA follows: TGTGCCAGCAGCTTAGAATGGGGACAAAGCTACGAGCAGTACTTC.